The clone carrying this T cell receptor beta chain occurred a few times. The data were obtained in a study of T-cell reconstitution after alpha-beta-depleted transplantation in children. J was trimmed by 2 bases and V by 3 bases; bases with no gene match: 6. The CDR3 extends over 16 amino acids. Germline V lookup: CDR1 SGHRS, CDR2 YFSETQ. A TCRbeta library incorporating unique molecular identifiers was prepared. TCRdb redid the calling of the PCR reads with MiXCR, one entry per CDR3 protein. The repertoire holds about 540,000 distinct CDR3 sequences, with about 17% as singletons. The sequence derives from a human donor who donated a stem cell graft to a child with acute lymphoblastic leukemia. Sequencing used PBMCs from the stem cell graft donor, obtained from the stem cell graft. The J gene is TRBJ2-3, the V gene TRBV5-1; 10 nucleotides agree with TRBD2. The CDR3 spells CASSWTSGAPTDTQYF. CDR3 in DNA: TGCGCCAGCAGCTGGACTAGCGGAGCTCCCACAGATACGCAGTATTTT.